The 17 T cell receptor beta chains below come from one sample, sequenced in a study of shared clonotypes between healthy human individuals. Selected positively for CCR7 and CD45RO-negative, naive CD8 cells excluded terminally differentiated effector memory CD45RA+ cells. The repertoire was sequenced with immunoSEQ multiplex PCR; TCRdb's copy has only in-frame clones and lacks some. Altogether millions of clones are present, approximately 94% being singletons, with the ten largest covering 1.5% to 2%. The source material was naive CD8+ T cells from PBMCs. These receptors originate from a man between 18 and 35 years old in good health. Some clones in this sample may be carry-over from other donors' samples.

This clone was picked up one time. The J gene is TRBJ1-1, the V gene TRBV2; D unclear. V dropped 4 bases and J dropped 1 base, with 10 bases sitting between them. This CDR3 has 14 amino acids. Germline assignment: CDR1 SNHLY and CDR2 FYNNEI. The CDR3, as DNA: TGTGCCAGCAGTGCGTGGTTGACGAACACTGAAGCTTTCTTT. Its translation is CASSAWLTNTEAFF.

The CDR3: CASSQMGTRFYEQYF. In nucleotides, the CDR3 is TGTGCCAGCAGCCAAATGGGAACTAGGTTCTACGAGCAGTACTTC. The V gene is TRBV4-2, the J gene TRBJ2-7; D is possibly TRBD2 (5 bases). The germline V and J ends were trimmed by 2 bases and 3 bases, with 14 bases remaining between them. CDR1 is LGHNA, CDR2 YNFKEQ, per germline. The CDR3 is 15 amino acids.

The chain employs TRBV7-3 and TRBJ2-1; perhaps D is TRBD1 or TRBD2 (5 bases each). This CDR3 is built from 15 residues. Germline V CDR1 and CDR2: SGHTA, FQGTGA. V lost 6 bases and J lost 5, with 17 bases in between. CDR3 amino acids: CASRSGLAVNNEQFF. Here the CDR3 DNA reads TGTGCCAGCAGGTCAGGGCTAGCTGTCAACAATGAGCAGTTCTTC.

In its sample, this clone was seen a few times. The chain carries TRBV19 and TRBJ1-2; 9 bases line up with TRBD1. V trimming: 5 bases; J trimming: 3 bases; junction bases outside the gene matches: 4. The CDR3 spans 14 residues. The germline gives CDR1 LNHDA, CDR2 SQIVND (reference sequence). The CDR3 DNA is TGTGCCAGTAGTGACCGGGACAGGGACTATGGCTACACCTTC. Protein: CASSDRDRDYGYTF.

This clone was seen just once. This rearrangement joins TRBV12-5 to TRBJ1-2; TRBD1 matches at 7 bases. J gave up 4 bases and V 1 base, and 3 bases lay outside the gene matches. This CDR3 region has 14 residues. Germline V gives CDR1 LGHNT, CDR2 FRNRAP. This chain's CDR3 is CASGLGTGAYGYTF. The CDR3, as DNA: TGTGCTAGTGGTTTGGGTACAGGGGCCTATGGCTACACCTTC. The whole variable domain, remainder taken from reference TRBV12-5 and TRBJ1-2, is DARVTQTPRHKVTEMGQEVTMRCQPILGHNTVFWYRQTMMQGLELLAYFRNRAPLDDSGMPKDRFSAEMPDATLATLKIQPSEPRDSAVYFCASGLGTGAYGYTFGSGTRLTVV.

V is TRBV4-1 and J is TRBJ2-7; the match to TRBD2 covers 13 bases. The CDR3 is 18 residues long. Trimming cost V 0 bases and J 6 bases; bases outside gene matches: 11. Germline CDR1 reads MGHRA; CDR2 reads YSYEKL. The CDR3 DNA sequence: TGCGCCAGCAGCCAAGATGGGGGACTAGCGGGAACTACGATCGAGCAGTACTTC. Amino acid sequence: CASSQDGGLAGTTIEQYF.

The chain employs TRBV4-3 and TRBJ2-5; a weak D match, TRBD2 (6 bases). CDR1 is LGHNA, CDR2 YSLEER, per germline. Deletions cut 3 bases from V and 1 base from J, with 12 bases between. This CDR3 has 15 residues. CDR3 protein: CASSHGVAVQETQYF. The DNA for the CDR3 is TGCGCCAGCAGCCACGGAGTAGCGGTCCAAGAGACCCAGTACTTC.

This clone occurred a few times. The chain employs TRBV11-2 and TRBJ2-7; TRBD1 agrees at 10 bases. The length of the CDR3 is 13 residues. Losses at the gene ends were 1 base for V and 6 bases for J; bases not matched to a gene: 0. Germline V CDR1 and CDR2: SGHAT, FQNNGV. The CDR3 sequence is CASSLGTGGEQYF. For the CDR3, the DNA is TGTGCCAGCAGCTTAGGGACAGGGGGCGAGCAGTACTTC.

This chain links TRBV27 with TRBJ1-1; TRBD1 might be the D (5 bases). Germline values: CDR1 MNHEY, CDR2 SMNVEV (reference sequence). Trimming took 8 bases from V and 0 from J, leaving 10 bases between them. The CDR3 is made up of 13 amino acids. This chain's CDR3 is CASSRTMNTEAFF. The CDR3 coding sequence is TGTGCCAGCTCAAGGACAATGAACACTGAAGCTTTCTTT.

The rearrangement joins TRBV12-5 to TRBJ2-5; 7 nucleotides match TRBD1. The trim removed 7 bases at V and 2 bases at J, leaving 10 bases unmatched. CDR3 length: 15 residues. Germline loops: CDR1 LGHNT, CDR2 FRNRAP. In nucleotides, the CDR3 is TGTGCTAGTGCTGATGACAGGGTCTTACAAGAGACCCAGTACTTC. Amino acids: CASADDRVLQETQYF.

The V and J genes are TRBV4-1 and TRBJ1-5; maybe TRBD1 (5 bases). The length of the CDR3 is 16 residues. V lost 3 bases and J 2 bases, leaving 14 bases between the germline ends. CDR1 is MGHRA and CDR2 is YSYEKL in the germline V gene. The CDR3 bases are TGCGCCAGCAGCCACGGAAAGGGGTACGGCAATCAGCCCCAGCATTTT. It is translated as CASSHGKGYGNQPQHF.

The CDR3 loop is CASSQWVRGEDTEAFF. Here the CDR3 DNA reads TGCGCCAGCAGCCAATGGGTCAGGGGGGAGGACACTGAAGCTTTCTTT. V gene TRBV4-3 combines with J gene TRBJ1-1; 7 nucleotides match TRBD1. With 2 bases clipped from V and 3 bases from J, the junction kept 9 bases outside the gene matches. This CDR3 is 16 amino acids long. Germline V CDR1 and CDR2: LGHNA, YSLEER.

The rearrangement uses TRBV28 and TRBJ1-1, with D tentatively TRBD1 (5 bases). The CDR3 covers 13 residues. V lost 5 bases to trimming and J lost 4 bases, with 11 bases between them. Germline-derived CDR1 and CDR2 are MDHEN and SYDVKM. The CDR3 protein is CASSLRAGTEAFF. The CDR3 coding sequence is TGTGCCAGCAGTCTCAGGGCAGGCACTGAAGCTTTCTTT. Filled out from reference TRBV28 and TRBJ1-1, the complete variable domain reads DVKVTQSSRYLVKRTGEKVFLECVQDMDHENMFWYRQDPGLGLRLIYFSYDVKMKEKGDIPEGYSVSREKKERFSLILESASTNQTSMYLCASSLRAGTEAFFGQGTRLTVV.

This chain connects TRBV2 to TRBJ1-1; D gene uncertain. Germline V gene data show CDR1 as SNHLY and CDR2 as FYNNEI. Trimming took 8 bases from V and 1 from J, leaving 26 bases between them. CDR3 length: 18 amino acids. CDR3 sequence (DNA): TGTGCCAGCCTCACCAGGCGGGTGACGGTTGATACGAACACTGAAGCTTTCTTT. It yields the protein CASLTRRVTVDTNTEAFF.

V and J are TRBV9 and TRBJ2-7, with 9 bases aligning to TRBD1. V shed 3 bases and J 5 bases; nucleotides not matched to a gene: 9. The CDR3 has 15 amino acids. CDR1 is SGDLS and CDR2 is YYNGEE in the germline V gene. CDR3 DNA sequence: TGTGCCAGCAGCGACCGGGACAGGGTGGGGGACGAGCAGTACTTC. Translation: CASSDRDRVGDEQYF.

The CDR3 DNA reads TGTGCCAGCAGCCTAGCGGGAGAAGCAGATACGCAGTATTTT. This codes for CASSLAGEADTQYF. This sequence joins TRBV6-6 and TRBJ2-3, with 10 bases that match TRBD2. CDR3 length: 14 residues. The junction had 4 bases not matched to a gene; V was cut back by 6 bases and J by 4 bases. Germline V gene sequence: CDR1 MNHNY, CDR2 SVGAGI (reference sequence).

CDR3 in DNA: TGTGCCAGCAGAGGACTAGCGGGAGGGTACGAGCAGTACTTC. Translating it yields CASRGLAGGYEQYF. This sequence joins TRBV28 and TRBJ2-7; 15 bases map to TRBD2. CDR1 and CDR2 from the germline V gene are MDHEN and SYDVKM. V gave up 6 bases and J gave up 4 bases; unmatched junction bases: 1. The CDR3 totals 14 residues. The full variable domain, rest sourced from reference TRBV28 and TRBJ2-7, is DVKVTQSSRYLVKRTGEKVFLECVQDMDHENMFWYRQDPGLGLRLIYFSYDVKMKEKGDIPEGYSVSREKKERFSLILESASTNQTSMYLCASRGLAGGYEQYFGPGTRLTVT.